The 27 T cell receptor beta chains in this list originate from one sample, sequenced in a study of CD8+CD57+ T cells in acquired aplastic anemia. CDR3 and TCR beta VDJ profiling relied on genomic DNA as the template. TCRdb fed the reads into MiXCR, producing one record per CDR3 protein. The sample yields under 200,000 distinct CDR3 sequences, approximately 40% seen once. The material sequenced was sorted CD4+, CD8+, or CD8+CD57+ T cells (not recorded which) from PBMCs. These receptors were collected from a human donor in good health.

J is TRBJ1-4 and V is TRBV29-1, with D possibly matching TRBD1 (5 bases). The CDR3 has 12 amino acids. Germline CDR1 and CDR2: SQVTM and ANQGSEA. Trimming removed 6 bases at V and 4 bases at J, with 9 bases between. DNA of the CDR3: TGCAGCGTAGGGACGGATAATGAAAAACTGTTTTTT. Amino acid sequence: CSVGTDNEKLFF.

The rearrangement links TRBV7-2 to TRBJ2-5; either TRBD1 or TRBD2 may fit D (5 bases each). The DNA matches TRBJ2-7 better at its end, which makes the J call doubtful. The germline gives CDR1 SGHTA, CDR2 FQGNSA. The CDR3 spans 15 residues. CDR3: CASSPRAGSSYEQYF. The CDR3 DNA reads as TGTGCCAGCAGCCCCCGGGCAGGGAGCTCCTACGAGCAGTACTTC.

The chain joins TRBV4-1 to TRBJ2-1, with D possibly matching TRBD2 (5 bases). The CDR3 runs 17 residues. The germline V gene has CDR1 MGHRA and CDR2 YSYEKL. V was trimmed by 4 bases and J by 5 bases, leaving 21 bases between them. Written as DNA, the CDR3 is TGCGCCAGCAGCCCGGGGTGGGTCCGAAGGTTCCACAATGAGCAGTTCTTC. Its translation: CASSPGWVRRFHNEQFF.

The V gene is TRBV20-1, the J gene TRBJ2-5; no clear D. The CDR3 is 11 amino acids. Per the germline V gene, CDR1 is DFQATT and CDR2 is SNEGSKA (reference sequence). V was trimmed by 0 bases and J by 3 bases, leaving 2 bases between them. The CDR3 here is CSARDKETQYF. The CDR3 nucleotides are TGCAGTGCTAGAGATAAAGAGACCCAGTACTTC.

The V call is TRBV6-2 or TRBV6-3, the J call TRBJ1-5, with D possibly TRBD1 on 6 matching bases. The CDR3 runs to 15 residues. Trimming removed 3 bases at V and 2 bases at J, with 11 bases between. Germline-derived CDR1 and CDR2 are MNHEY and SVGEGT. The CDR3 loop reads CASSYQGRGNQPQHF. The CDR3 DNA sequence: TGTGCCAGCAGTTATCAGGGGAGAGGCAATCAGCCCCAGCATTTT.

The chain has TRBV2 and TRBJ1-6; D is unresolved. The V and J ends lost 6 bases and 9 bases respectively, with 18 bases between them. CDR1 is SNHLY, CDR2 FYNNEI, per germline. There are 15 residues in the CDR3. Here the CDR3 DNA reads TGTGCCAGCAGCCTTCCAGAACGGAGATTTTCACCCCTCCACTTT. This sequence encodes CASSLPERRFSPLHF. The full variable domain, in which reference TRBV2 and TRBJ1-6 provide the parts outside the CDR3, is EPEVTQTPSHQVTQMGQEVILRCVPISNHLYFYWYRQILGQKVEFLVSFYNNEISEKSEIFDDQFSVERPDGSNFTLKIRSTKLEDSAMYFCASSLPERRFSPLHFGNGTRLTVT.

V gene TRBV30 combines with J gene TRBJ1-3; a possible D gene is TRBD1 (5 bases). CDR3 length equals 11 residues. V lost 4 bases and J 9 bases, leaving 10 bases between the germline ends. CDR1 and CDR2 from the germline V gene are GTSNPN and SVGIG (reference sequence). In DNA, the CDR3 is TGTGCCTGGATCTCGGGGGGCACCATATATTTT. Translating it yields CAWISGGTIYF.

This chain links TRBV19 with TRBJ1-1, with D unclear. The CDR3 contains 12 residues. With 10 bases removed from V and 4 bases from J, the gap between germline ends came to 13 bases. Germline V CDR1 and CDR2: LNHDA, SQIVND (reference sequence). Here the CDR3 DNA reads TGTGCCACCCTGGGGAGTTTCACTGAAGCTTTCTTT. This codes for CATLGSFTEAFF.

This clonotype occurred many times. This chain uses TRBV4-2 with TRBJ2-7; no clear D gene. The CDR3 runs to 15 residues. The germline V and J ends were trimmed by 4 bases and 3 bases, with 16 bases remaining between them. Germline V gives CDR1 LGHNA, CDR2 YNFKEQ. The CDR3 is CASSPRWASDYEQYF. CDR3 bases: TGTGCCAGCAGCCCAAGGTGGGCCAGCGACTACGAGCAGTACTTC.

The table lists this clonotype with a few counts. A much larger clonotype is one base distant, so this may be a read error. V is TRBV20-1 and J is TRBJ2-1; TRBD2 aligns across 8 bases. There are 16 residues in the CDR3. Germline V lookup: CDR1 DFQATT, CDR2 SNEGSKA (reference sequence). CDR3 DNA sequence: TGCAGTGCTAGGGGTCAGGGGCGGGGGGCCTACAGTGAGCAGTTCTTC. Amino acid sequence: CSARGQGRGAYSEQFF.

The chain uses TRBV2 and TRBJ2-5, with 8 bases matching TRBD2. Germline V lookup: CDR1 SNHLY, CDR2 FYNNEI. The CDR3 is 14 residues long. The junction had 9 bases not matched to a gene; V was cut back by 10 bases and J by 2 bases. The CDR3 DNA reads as TGTGCCACCCGGGGGGGGCTTCCGCAAGAGACCCAGTACTTC. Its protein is CATRGGLPQETQYF.

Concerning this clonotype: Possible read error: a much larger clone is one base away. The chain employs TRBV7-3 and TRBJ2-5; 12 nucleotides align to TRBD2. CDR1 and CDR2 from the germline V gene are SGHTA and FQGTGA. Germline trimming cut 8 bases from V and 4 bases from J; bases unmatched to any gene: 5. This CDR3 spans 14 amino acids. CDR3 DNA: TGTGCCAGCGCGCTAGCGGGGGGGGGAGAGACCCAGTACTTC. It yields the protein CASALAGGGETQYF.

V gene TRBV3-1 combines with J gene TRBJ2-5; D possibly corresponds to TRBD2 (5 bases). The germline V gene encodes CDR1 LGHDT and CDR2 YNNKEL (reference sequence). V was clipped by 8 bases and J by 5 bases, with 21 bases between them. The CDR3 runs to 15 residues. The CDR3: CASFVRVPRRETQYF. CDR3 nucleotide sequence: TGTGCCAGCTTTGTGAGGGTGCCCCGTCGGGAGACCCAGTACTTC.

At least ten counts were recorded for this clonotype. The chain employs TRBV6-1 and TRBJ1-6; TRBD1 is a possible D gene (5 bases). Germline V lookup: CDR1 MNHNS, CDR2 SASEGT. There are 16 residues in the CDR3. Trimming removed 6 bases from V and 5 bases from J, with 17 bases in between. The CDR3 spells CASRDRRSGDNSPLHF. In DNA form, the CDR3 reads TGTGCCAGCAGAGACAGACGATCGGGGGATAATTCACCCCTCCACTTT.

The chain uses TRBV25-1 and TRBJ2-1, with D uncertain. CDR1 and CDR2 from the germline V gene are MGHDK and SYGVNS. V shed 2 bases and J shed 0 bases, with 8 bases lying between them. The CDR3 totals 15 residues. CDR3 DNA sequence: TGTGCCAGCAGTGAAGGAGAGAGCTCCTACAATGAGCAGTTCTTC. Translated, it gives CASSEGESSYNEQFF.

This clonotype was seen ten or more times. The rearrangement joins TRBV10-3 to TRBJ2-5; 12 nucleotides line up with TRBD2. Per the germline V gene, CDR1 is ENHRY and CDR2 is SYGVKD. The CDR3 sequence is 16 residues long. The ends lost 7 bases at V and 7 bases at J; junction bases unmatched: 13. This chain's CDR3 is CAITSGTSGLGGTQYF. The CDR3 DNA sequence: TGTGCCATCACCTCGGGGACTAGCGGGTTAGGGGGGACCCAGTACTTC.

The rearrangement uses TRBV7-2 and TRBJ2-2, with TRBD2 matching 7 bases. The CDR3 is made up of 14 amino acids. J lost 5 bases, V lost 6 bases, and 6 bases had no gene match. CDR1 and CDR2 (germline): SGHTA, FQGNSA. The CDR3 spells CASSWSGGTGELFF. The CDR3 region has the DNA TGTGCCAGCAGTTGGTCGGGGGGAACCGGGGAGCTGTTTTTT.

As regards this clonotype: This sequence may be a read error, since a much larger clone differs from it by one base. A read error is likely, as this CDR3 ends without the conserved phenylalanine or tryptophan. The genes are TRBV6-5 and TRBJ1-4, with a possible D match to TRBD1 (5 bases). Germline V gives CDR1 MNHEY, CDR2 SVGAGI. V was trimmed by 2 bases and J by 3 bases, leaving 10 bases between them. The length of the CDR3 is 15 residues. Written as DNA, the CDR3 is TGTGCCAGCAGTTACCGGGGCGTCGCTAATGAAAAACTGTTTCTT. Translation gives CASSYRGVANEKLFL.

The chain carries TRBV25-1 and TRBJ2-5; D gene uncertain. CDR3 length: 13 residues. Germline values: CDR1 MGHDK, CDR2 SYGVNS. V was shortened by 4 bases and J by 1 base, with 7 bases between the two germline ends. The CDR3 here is CASSGSIQETQYF. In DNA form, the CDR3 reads TGTGCCAGCAGTGGGAGCATCCAAGAGACCCAGTACTTC.

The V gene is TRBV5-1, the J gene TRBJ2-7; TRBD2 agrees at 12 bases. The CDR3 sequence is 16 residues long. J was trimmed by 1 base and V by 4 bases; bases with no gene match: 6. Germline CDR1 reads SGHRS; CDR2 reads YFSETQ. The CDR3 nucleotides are TGCGCCAGCAGCCCCGGTGGACTAGCGGGGTCCTACGAGCAGTACTTC. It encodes CASSPGGLAGSYEQYF.

The CDR3 loop is CASGPSMGETQYF. In DNA, the CDR3 is TGTGCCAGCGGGCCGAGTATGGGAGAGACCCAGTACTTC. The chain couples TRBV2 to TRBJ2-5, with D uncertain. V was trimmed by 8 bases and J by 4 bases, leaving 14 bases between them. Germline V gene sequence: CDR1 SNHLY, CDR2 FYNNEI. This CDR3 contains 13 residues.

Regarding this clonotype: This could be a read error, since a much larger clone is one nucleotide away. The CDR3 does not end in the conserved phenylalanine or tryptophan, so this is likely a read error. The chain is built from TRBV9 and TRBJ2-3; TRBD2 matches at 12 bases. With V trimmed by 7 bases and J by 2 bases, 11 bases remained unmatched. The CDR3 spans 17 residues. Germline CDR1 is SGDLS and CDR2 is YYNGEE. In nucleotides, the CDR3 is TGTGCCAGCGGGGGGACTAGCGGGCGAGGGGCCACAGATACGCAGTATTCT. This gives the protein CASGGTSGRGATDTQYS.

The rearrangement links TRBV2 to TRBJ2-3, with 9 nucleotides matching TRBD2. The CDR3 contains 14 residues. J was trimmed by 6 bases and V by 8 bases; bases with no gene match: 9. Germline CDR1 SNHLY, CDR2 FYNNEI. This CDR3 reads CASGWTSVKDTQYF. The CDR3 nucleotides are TGTGCCAGCGGGTGGACTAGCGTTAAGGATACGCAGTATTTT.

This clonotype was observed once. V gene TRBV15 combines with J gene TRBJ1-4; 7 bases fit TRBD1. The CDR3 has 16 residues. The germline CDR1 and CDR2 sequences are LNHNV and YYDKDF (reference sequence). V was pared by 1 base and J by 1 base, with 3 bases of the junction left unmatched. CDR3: CATSRVRGRTNEKLFF. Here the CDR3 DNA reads TGTGCCACCAGCAGAGTAAGGGGGCGAACTAATGAAAAACTGTTTTTT.

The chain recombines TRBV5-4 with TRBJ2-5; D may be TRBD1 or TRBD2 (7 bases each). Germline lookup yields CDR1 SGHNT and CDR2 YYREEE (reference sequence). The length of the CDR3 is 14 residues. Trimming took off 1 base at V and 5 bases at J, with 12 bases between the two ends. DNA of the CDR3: TGTGCCAGCAGCTTGCGACAGGGAGGGGAGACCCAGTACTTC. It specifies CASSLRQGGETQYF.

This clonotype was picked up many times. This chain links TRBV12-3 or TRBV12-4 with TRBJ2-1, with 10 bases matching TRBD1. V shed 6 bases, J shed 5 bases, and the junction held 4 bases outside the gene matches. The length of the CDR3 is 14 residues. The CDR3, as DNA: TGTGCCAGCAGGGGACAGGGGACGAACAATGAGCAGTTCTTC. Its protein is CASRGQGTNNEQFF.

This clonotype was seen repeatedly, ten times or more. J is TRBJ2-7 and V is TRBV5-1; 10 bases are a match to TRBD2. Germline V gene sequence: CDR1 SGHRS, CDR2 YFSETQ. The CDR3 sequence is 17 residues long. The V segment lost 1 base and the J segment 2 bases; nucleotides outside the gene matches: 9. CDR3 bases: TGCGCCAGCAGCTTGACCGGGACTAGCGCGTTAGCCTACGAGCAGTACTTC. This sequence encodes CASSLTGTSALAYEQYF.